These 30 T cell receptor beta chains originate from one sample sequenced in a study of T-cell memory formation after mild COVID-19. TCRdb itself ran the 5' RACE reads through MiXCR, one entry per CDR3 protein. Found here are roughly 410,000 distinct CDR3 sequences, approximately 24% of them singletons; the top ten hold 8.5% to 10%. The sequenced material came from PBMCs or a T cell subset sorted from them (not recorded which). The receptors stem from an adult woman who had mild COVID-19 (a few samples of this study predate the infection). Cell type and time point are not known.

This clonotype was seen a handful of times. The chain carries TRBV7-9 and TRBJ2-2; D gene ambiguous. From germline, CDR1 is SEHNR and CDR2 FQNEAQ (reference sequence). CDR3 length equals 12 residues. Trimming left V 0 bases short and J 10 bases short, with 6 bases between. CDR3 sequence reads: CASSLAAEELFF. As DNA, the CDR3 is TGTGCCAGCAGCTTAGCGGCCGAGGAGCTGTTTTTT.

This clonotype was detected only a few times. The chain couples TRBV7-9 to TRBJ2-5; D remains ambiguous. The CDR3 sequence is 13 residues long. The ends were cut back, 2 bases at V and 2 bases at J, with 6 bases in the middle. Germline CDR1 reads SEHNR; CDR2 reads FQNEAQ (reference sequence). Here the CDR3 reads CASSLFGQETQYF. The DNA of the CDR3 is TGTGCCAGCAGCTTATTCGGACAAGAGACCCAGTACTTC.

The sample holds many counts of this clonotype. V gene TRBV7-9 combines with J gene TRBJ2-7, with TRBD1 matching over 9 bases. The V gene's germline CDR1 is SEHNR and CDR2 FQNEAQ (reference sequence). V gave up 5 bases and J gave up 5 bases; unmatched junction bases: 7. CDR3 size: 14 residues. CDR3: CASSHRDRVDEQYF. The CDR3 nucleotides read TGTGCCAGCAGCCACCGGGACAGGGTCGACGAGCAGTACTTC. The whole variable domain, remainder taken from reference TRBV7-9 and TRBJ2-7, is DTGVSQNPRHKITKRGQNVTFRCDPISEHNRLYWYRQTLGQGPEFLTYFQNEAQLEKSRLLSDRFSAERPKGSFSTLEIQRTEQGDSAMYLCASSHRDRVDEQYFGPGTRLTVT.

This clonotype has ten or more counts. The V and J genes are TRBV12-3 or TRBV12-4 and TRBJ2-7, with 7 bases aligning to TRBD2. V was pared by 2 bases and J by 3 bases, with 1 base of the junction left unmatched. This CDR3 has 13 residues. The CDR3 region is CASSLRGGYEQYF. In DNA form, the CDR3 reads TGTGCCAGCAGTTTACGCGGGGGCTACGAGCAGTACTTC.

Only a few counts were recorded for this clonotype. The rearrangement uses TRBV27 and TRBJ2-1; D remains unclear. The CDR3 consists of 16 residues. Trimming cost V 5 bases and J 0 bases, with 14 bases left between them. Germline CDR1 MNHEY, CDR2 SMNVEV (reference sequence). The CDR3, as DNA: TGTGCCAGCAGTAATTCACTACAGTACTCCTACAATGAGCAGTTCTTC. This translates into CASSNSLQYSYNEQFF.

The rearrangement joins TRBV29-1 to TRBJ2-5; weak D call: TRBD1 (5 bases). This CDR3 region has 15 residues. The V gene lost 1 base and the J gene lost 1 base, with 13 bases spanning the gap. Per germline, CDR1 SQVTM and CDR2 ANQGSEA. This chain's CDR3 is CSVEGQGSGQETQYF. CDR3 sequence (DNA): TGCAGCGTTGAAGGGCAGGGTTCCGGCCAAGAGACCCAGTACTTC.

The sample holds one count of this clonotype. The genes are TRBV12-3 or TRBV12-4 and TRBJ1-5, with 8 bases lining up with TRBD1. With 6 bases clipped from V and 8 bases from J, the junction kept 3 bases outside the gene matches. The CDR3 loop spans 12 amino acids. The CDR3 is CASSDRGKPQHF. In DNA form, the CDR3 reads TGTGCCAGCAGCGACAGGGGAAAGCCCCAGCATTTT.

This clonotype turned up a few times. The chain is built from TRBV5-1 and TRBJ2-2, with a possible D match to TRBD2 (6 bases). This CDR3 contains 14 residues. Germline V CDR1 and CDR2: SGHRS, YFSETQ. Trimming pared 1 base from V and 7 bases from J, leaving 11 bases between. Written as DNA, the CDR3 is TGCGCCAGCAGCTTGCCAGAAGCGGGCGGGGAGCTGTTTTTT. Its translation: CASSLPEAGGELFF.

This clonotype was detected a few times. The gene calls are TRBV5-5 and TRBJ1-3, with D possibly TRBD1 on 6 matching bases. This CDR3 region has 16 residues. The V end was cut by 1 base, the J end by 0 bases, with 11 bases between. Germline V gene lookup returns CDR1 SGHKS and CDR2 YYEKEE (reference sequence). CDR3 protein: CASSLRQGNSGNTIYF. DNA for the CDR3: TGTGCCAGCAGCTTGCGTCAGGGGAACTCTGGAAACACCATATATTTT.

The J gene is TRBJ2-6, the V gene TRBV6-5, with a possible D match to TRBD2 (6 bases). This CDR3 is 15 amino acids long. The germline V gene encodes CDR1 MNHEY and CDR2 SVGAGI. The V end lost 5 bases, the J end lost 0 bases, and 8 bases lay between the germline ends. The CDR3 DNA is TGTGCCAGCAGTATCGGGAGCTCTGGGGCCAACGTCCTGACTTTC. It translates to CASSIGSSGANVLTF.

This clonotype has a handful of counts. This chain connects TRBV27 to TRBJ2-1; the D gene is possibly TRBD2 (6 bases). Between the trimmed V and J ends, which lost 3 bases and 9 bases, there was a span of 12 bases. This CDR3 region has 13 residues. Germline V lookup: CDR1 MNHEY, CDR2 SMNVEV (reference sequence). The CDR3 nucleotides are TGTGCCAGCAGTTTGAGCCCGCGGGGTGAGCAGTTCTTC. Translated: CASSLSPRGEQFF.

V is TRBV4-2 and J is TRBJ2-3, with 8 bases lining up with TRBD2. Germline assignment: CDR1 LGHNA and CDR2 YNFKEQ. Germline trimming cut 0 bases from V and 6 bases from J; bases unmatched to any gene: 8. The CDR3 is made up of 16 amino acids. The CDR3 nucleotides read TGTGCCAGCAGCCAAGAGAGCGGGGGCCTGCGGGATACGCAGTATTTT. Residues: CASSQESGGLRDTQYF.

The V call is TRBV18, the J call TRBJ1-4; D is ambiguous. The germline V gene has CDR1 KGHSH and CDR2 LQKENI. V was shortened by 3 bases and J by 8 bases, with 19 bases between the two germline ends. This CDR3 is 16 amino acids long. The CDR3 is CASSPTGATVREKLFF. As DNA, the CDR3 is TGTGCCAGCTCACCGACGGGAGCCACCGTCAGGGAAAAACTGTTTTTT.

The V and J genes are TRBV6-6 and TRBJ2-3; 10 positions match TRBD2. Germline loops: CDR1 MNHNY, CDR2 SVGAGI (reference sequence). J gave up 5 bases and V 0 bases, and 8 bases lay outside the gene matches. The CDR3 has 17 amino acids. CDR3 region: CASSYSSGRASGDTQYF. DNA of the CDR3: TGTGCCAGCAGTTACTCGAGCGGGAGGGCCTCGGGAGATACGCAGTATTTT.

This rearrangement joins TRBV2 to TRBJ1-1; D not certain. The CDR3 loop spans 15 amino acids. The V gene's germline CDR1 is SNHLY and CDR2 FYNNEI. V lost 4 bases, J lost 0 bases, and 12 bases lay in between. CDR3 sequence reads: CASSAEIVMNTEAFF. The DNA for the CDR3 is TGTGCCAGCAGTGCCGAGATCGTCATGAACACTGAAGCTTTCTTT. The full variable domain, with the rest looked up from reference TRBV2 and TRBJ1-1, is EPEVTQTPSHQVTQMGQEVILRCVPISNHLYFYWYRQILGQKVEFLVSFYNNEISEKSEIFDDQFSVERPDGSNFTLKIRSTKLEDSAMYFCASSAEIVMNTEAFFGQGTRLTVV.

The chain recombines TRBV4-3 with TRBJ2-7; 13 nucleotides match TRBD2. From germline, CDR1 is LGHNA and CDR2 YSLEER. Trimming took 1 base from V and 3 from J; bases not matched to a gene: 0. This CDR3 has 15 amino acids. The CDR3 sequence: CASSQGLAGGYEQYF. The DNA of the CDR3 is TGCGCCAGCAGCCAAGGACTAGCGGGAGGCTACGAGCAGTACTTC.

This clonotype came up a few times. The chain combines TRBV12-3 or TRBV12-4 with TRBJ1-5, with D maybe TRBD1 (5 bases). V gave up 5 bases and J gave up 2 bases, with 10 bases separating them. CDR3 length equals 14 residues. CDR3 nucleotide sequence: TGTGCCAGCAGTCCCTCCAGGGGCAATCAGCCCCAGCATTTT. Protein sequence: CASSPSRGNQPQHF.

V gene TRBV7-9 combines with J gene TRBJ1-2, with D tentatively TRBD1 (5 bases). The CDR3 has 13 amino acids. The V gene's germline CDR1 is SEHNR and CDR2 FQNEAQ (reference sequence). V lost 5 bases to trimming and J lost 6 bases, with 13 bases between them. CDR3 region: CASSRGGYHGYTF. As DNA, the CDR3 is TGTGCCAGCAGCCGCGGGGGGTACCATGGCTACACCTTC.

This rearrangement joins TRBV18 to TRBJ2-3; 12 nucleotides line up with TRBD2. V lost 4 bases to trimming and J lost 0 bases; unmatched junction nucleotides: 2. The germline V gene has CDR1 KGHSH and CDR2 LQKENI. The CDR3 runs to 16 residues. CDR3 amino acids: CASSQGLAGSTDTQYF. The CDR3 nucleotides are TGTGCCAGCTCACAAGGACTAGCGGGGAGCACAGATACGCAGTATTTT.

The rearrangement joins TRBV7-9 to TRBJ1-1; D is uncertain. The CDR3 loop spans 16 amino acids. Per germline, CDR1 SEHNR and CDR2 FQNEAQ (reference sequence). Trimming shortened V by 5 bases and J by 0 bases, and 16 bases separated the two germline ends. The CDR3: CASSPLSSVMNTEAFF. CDR3 sequence (DNA): TGTGCCAGCAGCCCTTTGTCTTCAGTCATGAACACTGAAGCTTTCTTT.

The V call is TRBV7-8, the J call TRBJ2-1, with TRBD2 matching over 11 bases. The CDR3 runs to 15 residues. Germline values: CDR1 SGHVS, CDR2 FQNEAQ. After removal of 5 bases from V and 4 bases from J, the junction contained 4 bases not matched to a gene. DNA of the CDR3: TGTGCCAGCAGCGACAGACTAGCGGGATACAATGAGCAGTTCTTC. Translating it yields CASSDRLAGYNEQFF.

This chain links TRBV2 with TRBJ2-1; D possibly corresponds to TRBD2 (5 bases). Per the germline V gene, CDR1 is SNHLY and CDR2 is FYNNEI. The CDR3 loop spans 12 amino acids. The V gene lost 6 bases and the J gene lost 10 bases, with 13 bases spanning the gap. This CDR3 reads CASSAGVREQFF. The CDR3 DNA reads TGTGCCAGCAGCGCCGGGGTCAGGGAGCAGTTCTTC.

The rearrangement links TRBV12-3 or TRBV12-4 to TRBJ1-2; tentative D call: TRBD1 (6 bases). The CDR3 length is 15 residues. Deletions cut 6 bases from V and 4 bases from J, with 18 bases between. CDR3 region: CASSLRGGSSYGYTF. In DNA form, the CDR3 reads TGTGCCAGCAGCCTGAGAGGGGGGTCCTCCTATGGCTACACCTTC.

V is TRBV4-1 and J is TRBJ2-3, with 10 bases aligning to TRBD2. Germline loops: CDR1 MGHRA, CDR2 YSYEKL. The CDR3 sequence is 17 residues long. Trimming took 1 base from V and 2 from J; bases not matched to a gene: 6. CDR3 DNA: TGCGCCAGCAGCCAAGCGGTTCTAGCGGGGGTCACAGATACGCAGTATTTT. This encodes CASSQAVLAGVTDTQYF.

This chain joins TRBV30 and TRBJ2-2, with 8 nucleotides matching TRBD2. CDR1 is GTSNPN and CDR2 is SVGIG in the germline V gene (reference sequence). J lost 3 bases, V lost 4 bases, and 10 bases had no gene match. The CDR3 loop spans 16 amino acids. CDR3: CAWKKRGGRYTGELFF. For the CDR3, the DNA is TGTGCCTGGAAGAAACGGGGGGGCCGGTACACCGGGGAGCTGTTTTTT.

The rearrangement joins TRBV27 to TRBJ1-1; D gene ambiguous. The CDR3 has 14 residues. Germline V gene sequence: CDR1 MNHEY, CDR2 SMNVEV (reference sequence). The V and J ends lost 8 bases and 0 bases respectively, with 13 bases between them. This chain's CDR3 is CASGPTGLNTEAFF. The CDR3 DNA reads TGTGCCAGCGGCCCGACTGGGTTGAACACTGAAGCTTTCTTT.

This clonotype was picked up a small number of times. The V and J genes are TRBV4-2 and TRBJ2-7, with 12 bases lining up with TRBD2. Germline CDR1 LGHNA, CDR2 YNFKEQ. The CDR3 has 16 amino acids. J gave up 6 bases and V 1 base, and 7 bases lay outside the gene matches. CDR3 nucleotides: TGTGCCAGCAGCCAAGGTCCTAGCGGGGGGGCAAGCGAGCAGTACTTC. Residues: CASSQGPSGGASEQYF.

J is TRBJ1-5 and V is TRBV20-1; 7 bases are shared with TRBD1. Germline V gene data show CDR1 as DFQATT and CDR2 as SNEGSKA (reference sequence). The CDR3 consists of 14 residues. The CDR3 here is CSGARGTRGQPQHF. The CDR3 coding sequence is TGCAGCGGGGCCAGGGGGACTAGGGGACAGCCCCAGCATTTT.

The sample holds a few counts of this clonotype. This rearrangement joins TRBV20-1 to TRBJ1-5; no reliable D call. CDR1 is DFQATT and CDR2 is SNEGSKA in the germline V gene (reference sequence). The length of the CDR3 is 14 residues. V dropped 0 bases and J dropped 2 bases, with 8 bases sitting between them. CDR3 nucleotide sequence: TGCAGTGCTAGAGATTTCCGTCGCAATCAGCCCCAGCATTTT. Its protein product is CSARDFRRNQPQHF.

The chain couples TRBV9 to TRBJ1-3; 7 bases fit TRBD1. J was trimmed by 0 bases and V by 4 bases; bases with no gene match: 7. The CDR3 spans 16 residues. The germline V gene encodes CDR1 SGDLS and CDR2 YYNGEE. The CDR3 loop reads CASSSWDSVSGNTIYF. The CDR3 DNA reads as TGTGCCAGCAGCTCCTGGGACAGTGTCTCTGGAAACACCATATATTTT.